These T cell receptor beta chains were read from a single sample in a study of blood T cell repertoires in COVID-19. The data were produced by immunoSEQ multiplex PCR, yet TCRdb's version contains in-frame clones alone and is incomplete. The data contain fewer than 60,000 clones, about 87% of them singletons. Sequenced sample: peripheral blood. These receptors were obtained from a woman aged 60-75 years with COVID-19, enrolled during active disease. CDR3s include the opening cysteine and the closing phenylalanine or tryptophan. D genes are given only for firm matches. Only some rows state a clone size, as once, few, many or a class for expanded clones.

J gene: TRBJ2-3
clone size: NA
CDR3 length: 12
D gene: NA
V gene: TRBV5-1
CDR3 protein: CASSLRGDTQYF
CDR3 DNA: TGCGCCAGCAGCTTGAGGGGAGATACGCAGTATTTT

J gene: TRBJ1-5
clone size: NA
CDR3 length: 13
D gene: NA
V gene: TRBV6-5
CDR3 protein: CASQARFHQPQHF
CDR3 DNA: TGTGCCAGCCAAGCGAGGTTTCATCAGCCCCAGCATTTT

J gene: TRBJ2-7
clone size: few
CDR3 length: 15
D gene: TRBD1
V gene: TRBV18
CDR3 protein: CASSPTGQGNHEQYF
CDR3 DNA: TGTGCCAGCTCACCGACGGGACAGGGGAATCACGAGCAGTACTTC

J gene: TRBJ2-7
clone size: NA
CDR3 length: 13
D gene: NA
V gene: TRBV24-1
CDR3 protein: CATSEAQGGEQYF
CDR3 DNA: TGTGCCACCAGTGAAGCACAGGGAGGGGAGCAGTACTTC

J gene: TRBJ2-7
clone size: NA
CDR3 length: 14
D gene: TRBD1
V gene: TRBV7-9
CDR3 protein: CASLVTGGSYEQYF
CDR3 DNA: TGTGCCAGCCTCGTGACAGGGGGATCCTACGAGCAGTACTTC

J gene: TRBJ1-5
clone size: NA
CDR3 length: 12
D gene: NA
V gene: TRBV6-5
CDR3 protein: CASSYGEQPQHF
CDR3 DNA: TGTGCCAGCAGTTACGGTGAGCAGCCCCAGCATTTT

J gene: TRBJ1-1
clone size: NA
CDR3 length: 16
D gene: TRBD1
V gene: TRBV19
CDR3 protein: CASSTHRGPVNTEAFF
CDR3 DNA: TGTGCCAGTAGTACTCACAGGGGGCCCGTGAACACTGAAGCTTTCTTT

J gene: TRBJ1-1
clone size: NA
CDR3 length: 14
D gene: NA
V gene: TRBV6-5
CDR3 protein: CASERSVMNTEAFF
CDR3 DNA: TGTGCCAGCGAGCGAAGCGTTATGAACACTGAAGCTTTCTTT

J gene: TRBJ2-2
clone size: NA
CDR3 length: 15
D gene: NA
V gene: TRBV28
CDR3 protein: CASSTPRGGSGELFF
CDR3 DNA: TGTGCCAGCAGTACCCCCAGAGGTGGGTCCGGGGAGCTGTTTTTT

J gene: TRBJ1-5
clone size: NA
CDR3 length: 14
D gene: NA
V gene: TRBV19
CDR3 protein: CASHSRAENQPQHF
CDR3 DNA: TGTGCCAGCCATTCGCGGGCCGAGAATCAGCCCCAGCATTTT

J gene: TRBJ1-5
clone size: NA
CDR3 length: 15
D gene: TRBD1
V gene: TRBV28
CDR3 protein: CASSSISGTDQPQHF
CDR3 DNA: TGTGCCAGCAGTTCGATTTCGGGGACAGATCAGCCCCAGCATTTT

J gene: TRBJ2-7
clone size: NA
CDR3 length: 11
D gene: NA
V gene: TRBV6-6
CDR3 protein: CASSKTSEQYF
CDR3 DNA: TGTGCCAGCAGTAAGACTAGCGAGCAGTACTTC

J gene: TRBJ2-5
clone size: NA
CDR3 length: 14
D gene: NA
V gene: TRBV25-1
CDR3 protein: CASQGVGRQETQYF
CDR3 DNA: TGTGCCAGCCAGGGTGTGGGGCGACAAGAGACCCAGTACTTC

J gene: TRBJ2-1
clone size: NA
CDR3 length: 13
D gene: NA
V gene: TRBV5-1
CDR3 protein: CASNRDSYNEQFF
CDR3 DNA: TGCGCCAGCAACAGGGATTCCTACAATGAGCAGTTCTTC

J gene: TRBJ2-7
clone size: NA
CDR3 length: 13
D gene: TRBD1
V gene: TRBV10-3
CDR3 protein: CAMAGTGDYEQYF
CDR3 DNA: TGTGCCATGGCCGGGACAGGGGACTACGAGCAGTACTTC

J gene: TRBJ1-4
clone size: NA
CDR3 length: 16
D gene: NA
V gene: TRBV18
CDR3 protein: CASSPPNSATNEKLFF
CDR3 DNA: TGTGCCAGCTCACCTCCGAACTCTGCAACTAATGAAAAACTGTTTTTT

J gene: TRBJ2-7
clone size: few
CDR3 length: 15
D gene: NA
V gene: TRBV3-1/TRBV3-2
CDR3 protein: CASSPDPAGFYEQYF
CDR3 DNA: TGTGCCAGCAGCCCCGACCCCGCGGGTTTCTACGAGCAGTACTTC

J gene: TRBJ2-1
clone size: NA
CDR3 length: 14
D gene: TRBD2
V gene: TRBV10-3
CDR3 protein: CAMATSGGIYEQFF
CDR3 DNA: TGTGCCATGGCGACTAGCGGGGGGATCTATGAGCAGTTCTTC

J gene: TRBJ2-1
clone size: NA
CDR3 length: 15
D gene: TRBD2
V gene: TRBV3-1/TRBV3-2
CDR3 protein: CASSQELAVLNEQFF
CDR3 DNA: TGTGCCAGCAGCCAAGAACTAGCGGTCCTCAATGAGCAGTTCTTC

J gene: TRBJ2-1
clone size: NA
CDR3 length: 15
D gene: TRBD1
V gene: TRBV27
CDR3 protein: CASSLSGTAINEQFF
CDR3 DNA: TGTGCCAGCAGTTTATCGGGGACAGCTATCAATGAGCAGTTCTTC

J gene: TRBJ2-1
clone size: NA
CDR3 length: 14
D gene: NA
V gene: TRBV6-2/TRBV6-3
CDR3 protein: CASSNQRVYNEQFF
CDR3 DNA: TGTGCCAGCAGTAACCAGCGGGTTTACAATGAGCAGTTCTTC

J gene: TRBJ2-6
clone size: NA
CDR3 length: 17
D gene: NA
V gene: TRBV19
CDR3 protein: CASSIGWRRGGANVLTF
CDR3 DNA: TGTGCCAGTAGTATTGGTTGGCGTCGAGGTGGGGCCAACGTCCTGACTTTC